The source of this TCR beta chain is a study of cytomegalovirus exposure and HLA in healthy donors. The table came from immunoSEQ multiplex PCR; TCRdb's copy has only in-frame clones and leaves some out. The sample records 78,000 or so clones, 90% to 96% being singletons. This CDR3 contains 14 residues. The ends lost 5 bases at V and 4 bases at J; junction bases unmatched: 5. Germline CDR1 is KGHSH and CDR2 is LQKENI. This chain connects TRBV18 to TRBJ2-7; 10 bases map to TRBD1. The specimen sequenced was PBMCs. This TCR came from a man aged 18-30 years in good health and CMV-seropositive. The CDR3 region is CASSSRDRGYEQYF. The CDR3 DNA is TGTGCCAGCTCATCCCGGGACAGGGGTTACGAGCAGTACTTC.